The next 3 T cell receptor beta chains were all read from a single sample in a study of cytomegalovirus exposure and HLA in healthy donors. In the PCR, 60 Vbeta and 13 Jbeta primers were used. Assay: immunoSEQ multiplex PCR; the TCRdb copy retains only in-frame clones and omits some. The sample includes over 150,000 clones, just under 75% of them seen just once. The sample taken for sequencing was PBMCs. These receptors were taken from a man between 25 and 39 years old in good health and CMV-seropositive.

The chain carries TRBV4-2 and TRBJ2-5, with no clear D. Germline loops: CDR1 LGHNA, CDR2 YNFKEQ. Trimming pared 1 base from V and 1 base from J, leaving 13 bases between. The CDR3 is made up of 16 amino acids. The CDR3 region has the DNA TGTGCCAGCAGCCAAGGTGCAACAGCTCCCCAAGAGACCCAGTACTTC. Its protein is CASSQGATAPQETQYF.

The chain couples TRBV7-3 to TRBJ2-3, with D maybe TRBD1 (5 bases). The CDR3 runs 14 residues. V lost 5 bases and J lost 1, with 10 bases in between. Germline V gene lookup returns CDR1 SGHTA and CDR2 FQGTGA. CDR3 residues: CASSPWGGTDTQYF. The CDR3 DNA follows: TGTGCCAGCAGCCCCTGGGGCGGCACAGATACGCAGTATTTT. The whole variable domain, remainder taken from reference TRBV7-3 and TRBJ2-3, is GAGVSQTPSNKVTEKGKYVELRCDPISGHTALYWYRQSLGQGPEFLIYFQGTGAADDSGLPNDRFFAVRPEGSVSTLKIQRTERGDSAVYLCASSPWGGTDTQYFGPGTRLTVL.

The chain has TRBV19 and TRBJ2-1, with 12 bases aligning to TRBD2. V shed 6 bases and J 7 bases; nucleotides not matched to a gene: 13. Germline loops: CDR1 LNHDA, CDR2 SQIVND (reference sequence). The CDR3 is 17 amino acids. CDR3 sequence reads: CASSPKSRLAGVNEQFF. The CDR3 DNA reads as TGTGCCAGTAGCCCAAAGTCCCGACTAGCGGGAGTAAATGAGCAGTTCTTC.